This T cell receptor (beta chain) was profiled in a study of pediatric ulcerative colitis. The CDR3 runs to 14 residues. From germline, CDR1 is SGHNT and CDR2 YENEEA. V lost 5 bases, J lost 4 bases, and 14 bases lay in between. One to two pinch biopsies were taken from the rectum during colonoscopy. The method was immunoSEQ multiplex PCR; TCRdb's version includes in-frame clones alone and lacks a portion of them. The top ten hold approximately 1% of the sample, which has 30,000 to 40,000 clones, 81% seen once. Material for sequencing was gut tissue. The clonotype comes from a boy aged 10-17 years with mild ulcerative colitis. V and J are TRBV11-3 and TRBJ1-1, with a possible D match to TRBD1 (5 bases). The CDR3 sequence: CASSPPGGVTEAFF. CDR3 sequence (DNA): TGTGCCAGCAGCCCACCCGGGGGGGTCACTGAAGCTTTCTTT.